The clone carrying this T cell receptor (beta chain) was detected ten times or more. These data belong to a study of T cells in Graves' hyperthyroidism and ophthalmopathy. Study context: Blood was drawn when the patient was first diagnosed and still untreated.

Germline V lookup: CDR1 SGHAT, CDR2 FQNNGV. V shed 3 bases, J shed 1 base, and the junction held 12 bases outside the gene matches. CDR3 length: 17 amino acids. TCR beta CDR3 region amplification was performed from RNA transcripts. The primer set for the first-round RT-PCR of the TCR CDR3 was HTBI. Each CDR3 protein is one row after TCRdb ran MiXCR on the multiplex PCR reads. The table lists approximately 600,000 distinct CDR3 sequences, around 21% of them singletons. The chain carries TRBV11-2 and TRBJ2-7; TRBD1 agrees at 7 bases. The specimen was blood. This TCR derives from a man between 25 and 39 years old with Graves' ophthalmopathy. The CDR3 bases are TGTGCCAGCAGCTTCCATTTCTCTGACAGGGTGTCCTACGAGCAGTACTTC. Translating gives CASSFHFSDRVSYEQYF.